This T cell receptor (beta chain) was observed in a study of blood T cell repertoires in COVID-19. Looking at the study overall: Acute and convalescent COVID-19 samples came from the United States, Italy and Spain. Sources were T cells, B-cell-depleted T cells, or PBMCs; the material itself was cDNA or gDNA.

Trimming took 3 bases from V and 4 from J, leaving 13 bases between them. Looked up from germline, CDR1 is GTSNPN and CDR2 is SVGIG (reference sequence). The CDR3 consists of 13 residues. Authors' data handling: Amplification from reference gene primers served as the basis for estimated nucleated cell counts. TCRdb keeps only in-frame clones here, not all; method: immunoSEQ multiplex PCR. V and J calls and clone size follow that table, whereas D and trimming were derived from the DNA. The sample records some 160,000 clones, roughly 74% being singletons. J is TRBJ2-7 and V is TRBV30; TRBD1 might be the D (6 bases). The specimen sequenced was peripheral blood. This sequence was found in a woman of 80 years or more with acute or convalescent COVID-19. The DNA of the CDR3 is TGTGCCTGGAGCAGGGGTTTGTCGTACGAGCAGTACTTC. Its protein is CAWSRGLSYEQYF. Full variable domain (missing parts from reference TRBV30 and TRBJ2-7): SQTIHQWPATLVQPVGSPLSLECTVEGTSNPNLYWYRQAAGRGLQLLFYSVGIGQISSEVPQNLSASRPQDRQFILSSKKLLLSDSGFYLCAWSRGLSYEQYFGPGTRLTVT.